This is a list of T cell receptor beta chains from one sample in a study of shared clonotypes between healthy human individuals. TCRdb keeps only in-frame clones here, not all; method: immunoSEQ multiplex PCR. The table lists 950,000 to 1,100,000 clones, approximately 70% of them singletons, with around 1.4% in the top ten. The sample taken for sequencing was memory CD4+ T cells sorted from blood. The receptors were gathered from a man younger than 35 in good health. CDR3s include the opening cysteine and the closing phenylalanine or tryptophan. A D gene is named only where the DNA matches it firmly. Not all rows give a size; the values are once, few, many and, for expanded clones, a class.

NA,TRBJ1-1,TRBV6-6,once,CASSPDTEAFF,TGTGCCAGCAGCCCTGACACTGAAGCTTTCTTT
NA,TRBJ2-5,TRBV6-1,NA,CASKARETETQYF,TGTGCCAGCAAGGCACGGGAGACAGAGACCCAGTACTTC
TRBD2,TRBJ2-7,TRBV6-4,NA,CASSAGTSGKRPAYEQYF,TGTGCCAGCAGCGCCGGGACTAGCGGAAAGCGACCGGCCTACGAGCAGTACTTC
TRBD2,TRBJ2-7,TRBV7-2,NA,CASSEGLAGRRYF,TGTGCCAGCAGCGAGGGACTAGCGGGAAGGCGCTACTTC
TRBD2,TRBJ2-1,TRBV4-2,once,CASSQDRGGFSYNEQFF,TGTGCCAGCAGCCAAGATCGGGGGGGATTTTCCTACAATGAGCAGTTCTTC
NA,TRBJ2-1,TRBV7-3,NA,CASSLTPGRQNNEQFF,TGTGCCAGCAGCCTAACCCCGGGCCGACAGAACAATGAGCAGTTCTTC
TRBD1,TRBJ1-2,TRBV19,NA,CASTLGQGEGYTF,TGTGCCAGTACCCTTGGACAGGGGGAAGGCTACACCTTC
TRBD1,TRBJ2-5,TRBV5-1,NA,CASSLASQDRDQETQYF,TGCGCCAGCAGCTTGGCCAGTCAGGACAGGGACCAAGAGACCCAGTACTTC
TRBD1,TRBJ2-3,TRBV10-3,once,CAISAGQGEIDTQYF,TGTGCCATCAGTGCGGGACAGGGGGAGATCGATACGCAGTATTTT
TRBD2,TRBJ2-1,TRBV5-4,NA,CASSLDPGLAGAYNEQFF,TGTGCCAGCAGCTTGGACCCGGGACTAGCGGGAGCTTACAATGAGCAGTTCTTC
TRBD2,TRBJ2-1,TRBV5-6,NA,CASSQGLAGGHNEQFF,TGTGCCAGCAGCCAAGGACTAGCGGGAGGACACAATGAGCAGTTCTTC
NA,TRBJ2-3,TRBV28,NA,CASRLPGTDTQYF,TGTGCCAGCCGCCTCCCGGGGACAGATACGCAGTATTTT
NA,TRBJ2-5,TRBV28,once,CASSLGGASQETQYF,TGTGCCAGCAGTTTAGGGGGGGCGAGCCAAGAGACCCAGTACTTC
NA,TRBJ1-2,TRBV10-3,NA,CAISEGQDLSNYGYTF,TGTGCCATCAGTGAAGGGCAGGATCTTTCTAACTATGGCTACACCTTC
NA,TRBJ2-7,TRBV10-2,NA,CASTNSYEQYF,TGCGCCAGCACCAACTCCTACGAGCAGTACTTC
NA,TRBJ2-2,TRBV10-3,NA,CATSSGTLNTGELFF,TGTGCCACGAGCTCCGGGACCTTGAACACCGGGGAGCTGTTTTTT
TRBD2,TRBJ2-7,TRBV4-1,once,CASSQAGLAYEQYF,TGCGCCAGCAGCCAAGCCGGACTAGCCTACGAGCAGTACTTC
NA,TRBJ1-3,TRBV9,NA,CASSVGGVSGNTIYF,TGTGCCAGCAGCGTAGGAGGAGTCTCTGGAAACACCATATATTTT
TRBD1,TRBJ2-5,TRBV27,NA,CASRVRGQVETQYF,TGTGCCAGCAGGGTCAGGGGGCAAGTAGAGACCCAGTACTTC
TRBD1,TRBJ1-2,TRBV5-1,NA,CASSLEGTAVYGYTF,TGCGCCAGCAGCTTGGAAGGGACAGCAGTCTATGGCTACACCTTC
TRBD1,TRBJ1-5,TRBV29-1,few,CSVAETGVSQPQHF,TGCAGCGTTGCCGAGACAGGGGTTAGTCAGCCCCAGCATTTT
TRBD1,TRBJ1-2,TRBV5-1,NA,CASSTGTGDYGYTF,TGCGCCAGCAGCACCGGGACAGGGGACTATGGCTACACCTTC
NA,TRBJ1-1,TRBV10-3,NA,CAISRGSGGTEAFF,TGTGCCATCAGTCGCGGGTCCGGGGGCACTGAAGCTTTCTTT
TRBD1,TRBJ2-7,TRBV6-6,NA,CASSIRDSSYEQYF,TGTGCCAGCAGCATCCGGGACAGTTCCTACGAGCAGTACTTC
TRBD1,TRBJ2-3,TRBV5-4,NA,CASSLGRGPSTDTQYF,TGTGCCAGCAGCTTGGGTAGGGGGCCGAGCACAGATACGCAGTATTTT
NA,TRBJ2-7,TRBV5-6,NA,CASSLVKDGVWASHEQYF,TGTGCCAGCAGCTTGGTAAAGGACGGGGTTTGGGCCAGCCACGAGCAGTACTTC
TRBD1,TRBJ1-4,TRBV6-5,few,CASSHHGTDEKLFF,TGTGCCAGCAGTCACCACGGGACAGATGAAAAACTGTTTTTT
TRBD2,TRBJ2-7,TRBV4-3,NA,CASSQGTAGSSYEQYF,TGCGCCAGCAGCCAAGGTACAGCGGGGTCGTCCTACGAGCAGTACTTC